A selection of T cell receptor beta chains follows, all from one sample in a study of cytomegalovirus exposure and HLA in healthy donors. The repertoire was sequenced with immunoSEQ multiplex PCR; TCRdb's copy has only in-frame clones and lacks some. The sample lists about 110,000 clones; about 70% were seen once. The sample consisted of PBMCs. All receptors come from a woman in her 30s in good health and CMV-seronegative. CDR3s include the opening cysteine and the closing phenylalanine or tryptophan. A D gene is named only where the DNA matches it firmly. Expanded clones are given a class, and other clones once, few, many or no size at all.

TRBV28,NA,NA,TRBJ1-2,TGTGCCAGCGGTCAGATGTATGGCTACACCTTC,CASGQMYGYTF
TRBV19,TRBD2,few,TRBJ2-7,TGTGCCAGTAGCAGGACTAGCGACGAGCAGTACTTC,CASSRTSDEQYF
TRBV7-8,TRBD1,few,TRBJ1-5,TGTGCCAGCACTTCGGACAGGGCGTATCAGCCCCAGCATTTT,CASTSDRAYQPQHF
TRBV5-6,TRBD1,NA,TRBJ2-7,TGTGCCAGCAGCCTAGACAGGGGAGAGCAGTACTTC,CASSLDRGEQYF
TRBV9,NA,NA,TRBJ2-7,TGTGCCAGCAGCCCCATGGCCGGAGGGAACTACGAGCAGTACTTC,CASSPMAGGNYEQYF
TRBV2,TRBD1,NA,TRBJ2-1,TGTGCCAGCACTTCGGGACAGGGGGAGAATGAGCAGTTCTTC,CASTSGQGENEQFF
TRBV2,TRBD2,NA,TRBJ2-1,TGTGCCAGCAGTGGACCGGGACTAGCGGGGGGGTCCTCTTACAATGAGCAGTTCTTC,CASSGPGLAGGSSYNEQFF
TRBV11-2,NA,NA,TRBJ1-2,TGTGCCAGCAGCTTAGGACACTCTGGCTACACCTTC,CASSLGHSGYTF
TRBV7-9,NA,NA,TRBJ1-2,TGTGCCAGCAGCCACACACCCAACTATGGCTACACCTTC,CASSHTPNYGYTF
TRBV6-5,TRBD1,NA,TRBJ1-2,TGTGCCAGCAGTAGAGATAGGGGACAGGGGGCAGGCTACACCTTC,CASSRDRGQGAGYTF
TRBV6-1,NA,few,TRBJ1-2,TGTGCCAGCAGTGAAAGGTCGGGGGTCGTCGGAGGCTACACCTTC,CASSERSGVVGGYTF
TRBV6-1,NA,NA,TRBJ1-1,TGTGCCAGCAGTGAAGAGACAGTCCCGTTTAGTAACACTGAAGCTTTCTTT,CASSEETVPFSNTEAFF
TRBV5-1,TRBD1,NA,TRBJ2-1,TGCGCCAGCAGCCTCGGACAGGGACCCAGCTCCTACAATGAGCAGTTCTTC,CASSLGQGPSSYNEQFF
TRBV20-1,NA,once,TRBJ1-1,TGCAGTGCTAGAGACTTTACTGAAGCTTTCTTT,CSARDFTEAFF
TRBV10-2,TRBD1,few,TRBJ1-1,TGCGCCAGCAGTGAGTCGCCGGGACAGGTTCCGAGGGCTTTCTTT,CASSESPGQVPRAFF
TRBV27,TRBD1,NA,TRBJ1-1,TGTGCCAGCAGGACAGGGGTTGGCACTGAAGCTTTCTTT,CASRTGVGTEAFF
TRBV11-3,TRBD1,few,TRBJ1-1,TGTGCCAGCAGCCTCCAACCTTACAGGGGCGATGAAGCTTTCTTT,CASSLQPYRGDEAFF
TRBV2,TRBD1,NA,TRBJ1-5,TGTGCCAGCAGTCCTCAGGGGACAGGGGGACAGCCCCAGCATTTT,CASSPQGTGGQPQHF
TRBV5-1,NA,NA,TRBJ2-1,TGCGCCAGCAGCTTGGGGGGGGACTACAATGAGCAGTTCTTC,CASSLGGDYNEQFF
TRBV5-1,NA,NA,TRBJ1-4,TGCGCCAGCAGCCGTCAGGGGACTAATGAAAAACTGTTTTTT,CASSRQGTNEKLFF
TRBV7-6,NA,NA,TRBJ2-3,TGTGCCAGCAGCTTCACTTCTTCTAGCACAGATACGCAGTATTTT,CASSFTSSSTDTQYF
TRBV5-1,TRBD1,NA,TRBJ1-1,TGCGCCAGCAGCCCGGGGACAGCAAACACTGAAGCTTTCTTT,CASSPGTANTEAFF
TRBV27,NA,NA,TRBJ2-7,TGTGCCAGCACCCCTCGGGGTATGGGCTACGAGCAGTACTTC,CASTPRGMGYEQYF
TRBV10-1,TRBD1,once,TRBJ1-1,TGCGCCAGCAGTGAGTCGAAGAACAGGGGTTCCCTAGGCATGAACACTGAAGCTTTCTTT,CASSESKNRGSLGMNTEAFF
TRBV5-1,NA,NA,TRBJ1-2,TGCGCCAGCAGCCCTCCTTACAGGTCTTCCACTGAGAATGGCTACACCTTC,CASSPPYRSSTENGYTF
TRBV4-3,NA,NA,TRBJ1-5,TGCGCCAGCGCGCTAGGGACACGTAGCAATCAGCCCCAGCATTTT,CASALGTRSNQPQHF
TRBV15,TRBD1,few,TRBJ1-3,TGTGCCACCAGCAGACAACAGGGGGCGGCCGGAAACACCATATATTTT,CATSRQQGAAGNTIYF
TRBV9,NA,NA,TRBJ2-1,TGTGCCAGCAGCCCAGGGGCGGGGGTTATTGAGCAGTTCTTC,CASSPGAGVIEQFF
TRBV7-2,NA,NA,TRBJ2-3,TGTGCCAGCAGTCCTGAGGGGAGGTTACATGCAGATACGCAGTATTTT,CASSPEGRLHADTQYF
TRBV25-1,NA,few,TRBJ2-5,TGTGCCAGCGGGAGGGAGACCCAGTACTTC,CASGRETQYF
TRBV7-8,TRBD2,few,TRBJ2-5,TGTGCCAGCAGAGAGACTAGCGGGAGGGCCTCAGAGACCCAGTACTTC,CASRETSGRASETQYF
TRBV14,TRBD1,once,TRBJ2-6,TGTGCCAGCAGTTTAGGGGGCACTGGGGCCAACGTCCTGACTTTC,CASSLGGTGANVLTF
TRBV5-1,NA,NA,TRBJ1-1,TGCGCCAGCAGCCGGCTCGAAGCGTCCAACACTGAAGCTTTCTTT,CASSRLEASNTEAFF
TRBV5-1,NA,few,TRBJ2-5,TGCGCCAGCAGCTTTAGGGGCGAAGAGACCCAGTACTTC,CASSFRGEETQYF
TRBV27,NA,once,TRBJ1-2,TGTGCCAGCAGTTTTTTATCCCAGGGAGGCTATGGCTACACCTTC,CASSFLSQGGYGYTF
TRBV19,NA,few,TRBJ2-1,TGTGCCAGTAGTATACGAGTGTTCGATGAGCAGTTCTTC,CASSIRVFDEQFF
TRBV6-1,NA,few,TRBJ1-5,TGTGCCAGCAGGGAAACAGGGCAGGGCAATCAGCCCCAGCATTTT,CASRETGQGNQPQHF
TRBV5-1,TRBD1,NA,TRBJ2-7,TGCGCCAGCAGCGCAGGGACAGGGGGATCCTACGAGCAGTACTTC,CASSAGTGGSYEQYF
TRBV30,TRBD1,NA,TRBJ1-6,TGTGCCTGGAGAGGGGGCTCCCCCTCCTATAATTCACCCCTCCACTTT,CAWRGGSPSYNSPLHF
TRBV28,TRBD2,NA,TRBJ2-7,TGTGCCAGCAGTTTGGGGGGACTAGCGGGAGGGAGCTCCTACGAGCAGTACTTC,CASSLGGLAGGSSYEQYF
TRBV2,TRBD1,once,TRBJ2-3,TGTGCCAGCAGCTCACAGGGGGCAACAGATACGCAGTATTTT,CASSSQGATDTQYF
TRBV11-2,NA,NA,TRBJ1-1,TGTGCCAGCAGCTTACTTCGGGTAAACACTGAAGCTTTCTTT,CASSLLRVNTEAFF
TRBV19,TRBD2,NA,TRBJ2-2,TGTGCCAGTAGTATAGTAGCGGGGGCCCACACCGGGGAGCTGTTTTTT,CASSIVAGAHTGELFF
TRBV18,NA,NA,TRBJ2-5,TGTGCCAGCTCCCCGAACGGGGGATACCAAGAGACCCAGTACTTC,CASSPNGGYQETQYF
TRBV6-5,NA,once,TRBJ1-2,TGTGCCAGCAGTTTGACAGAAAACTATGGCTACACCTTC,CASSLTENYGYTF
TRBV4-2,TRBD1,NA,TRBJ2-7,TGTGCCAGCAGCCAAGTCGACAGGGAAGGAAGCGAGCAGTACTTC,CASSQVDREGSEQYF
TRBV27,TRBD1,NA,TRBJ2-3,TGTGCCAGCAGAGCACTGGACAGGACCCCAGATACGCAGTATTTT,CASRALDRTPDTQYF
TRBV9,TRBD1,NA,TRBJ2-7,TGTGCCAGCAGCGTAGCTACAGGGGGCTACGAGCAGTACTTC,CASSVATGGYEQYF
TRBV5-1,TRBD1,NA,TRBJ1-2,TGCGCCAGCAGCATGGGACAGGGTAGCTATGGCTACACCTTC,CASSMGQGSYGYTF
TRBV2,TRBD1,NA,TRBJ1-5,TGTGCCAGCACGGCAGGGGGCTTATCAGAGCAGCCCCAGCATTTT,CASTAGGLSEQPQHF
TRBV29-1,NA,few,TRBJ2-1,TGCAGCGTTGAAGAGGGGCAGGGGGAGCAGTTCTTC,CSVEEGQGEQFF
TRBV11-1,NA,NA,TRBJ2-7,TGTGCCAGCAGCCGGGGAATCGGGGTTGGGCAGTACTTC,CASSRGIGVGQYF
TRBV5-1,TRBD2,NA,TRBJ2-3,TGCGCCAGCAGCTTGGGCCCTAGCGGGATGACAGATACGCAGTATTTT,CASSLGPSGMTDTQYF